This passage covers 19 T cell receptor beta chains from one sample sequenced in a study of molecular identifiers for immune sequencing clone quantification (dated by TCRdb to 2016 to 2019). Receptor libraries were prepared by PCR. Instrument on record: NextSeq 500. TCRdb redid the processing of the public reads, applying fastp at Q25 and MiXCR, and retained in-frame beta chains. Records with the same CDR3 protein are collapsed into one entry carrying the most frequent genes and DNA. This sample has about 500,000 distinct CDR3 sequences in its table, and around 23% of those were observed once. The top ten hold approximately 0.76% of the sample. Sequenced: naive CD8+ T cells from blood, with Jurkat cell RNA spiked in. The sample's cell subset or site, from its label and the paper: FACS-sorted CD8+CD4-CCR7+CD45RA+ naive T cells. The receptors were gathered from a human donor in good health. Some libraries in this study had Jurkat cell RNA spiked in.

Concerning this clonotype itself: A read error is possible here, since a much larger clone lies one base away. The V gene is TRBV7-2, the J gene TRBJ2-3; 12 bases line up with TRBD2. Germline CDR1 and CDR2: SGHTA and FQGNSA. The CDR3 runs to 15 residues. The CDR3 DNA follows: TGTGCCAGCAGCGCACTCCCTAGCGGGGGGGATACGCAGTGTTTT. Amino acids: CASSALPSGGDTQCF.

For this clonotype: Since the CDR3 does not end with the conserved phenylalanine or tryptophan, this likely comes from a read error. V usage is TRBV25-1 and J usage is TRBJ2-7; 7 bases agree with TRBD1. Trimming removed 0 bases from V and 4 bases from J; junction bases left unmatched: 3. Germline V gene sequence: CDR1 MGHDK, CDR2 SYGVNS. The CDR3 is 14 residues long. The CDR3 loop is CASSEYEGAYEQYL. The CDR3 DNA follows: TGTGCCAGCAGTGAATATGAGGGGGCATACGAGCAGTACCTC.

The chain carries TRBV6-2 or TRBV6-3 and TRBJ2-3, with TRBD1 matching 9 bases. The CDR3 length is 16 residues. CDR1 and CDR2 from the germline V gene are MNHEY and SVGEGT. After removal of 2 bases from V and 5 bases from J, the junction contained 8 bases not matched to a gene. The CDR3 bases are TGTGCCAGCAGTTACGACCCGGGACAGGGTTTAGATACGCAGTATTTT. Translated, it gives CASSYDPGQGLDTQYF.

The chain uses TRBV4-3 and TRBJ2-7, with D possibly called TRBD1 or TRBD2 (5 bases each). Trimming stripped 4 bases from V and 4 bases from J, with 14 bases between. Germline values: CDR1 LGHNA, CDR2 YSLEER. The CDR3 covers 14 residues. CDR3 sequence (DNA): TGCGCCAGCAGCCCCGGGGCTAGCAGTTACGAGCAGTACTTC. Translated: CASSPGASSYEQYF.

This clonotype was seen many times. In DNA, the CDR3 is TGTGCCAGCAGTTACTCCCTTAGGGGCGAGCAGTACTTC. Translating it yields CASSYSLRGEQYF. The genes are TRBV6-5 and TRBJ2-7, with D perhaps TRBD1 (5 bases). Germline V gives CDR1 MNHEY, CDR2 SVGAGI. The germline V and J ends were trimmed by 0 bases and 6 bases, with 9 bases remaining between them. This CDR3 is 13 amino acids long.

About this clonotype itself: Just one base apart from a much larger clone, this may be a read error. The chain joins TRBV5-3 to TRBJ2-3; 9 positions agree with TRBD1. TRBV5-3 is treated as an ORF (open reading frame) with a function not yet certain. The CDR3 length is 15 residues. The V segment lost 10 bases and the J segment 6 bases; nucleotides outside the gene matches: 15. The CDR3 DNA reads as TGTGCCGGCAGCTTGGGACAGGGTGCACCGGATACGCAGTATTTT. This translates into CAGSLGQGAPDTQYF.

This clonotype was recorded only once. V is TRBV29-1 and J is TRBJ2-7; TRBD2 matches 9 bases. CDR3 length equals 15 residues. Germline CDR1 is SQVTM and CDR2 is ANQGSEA. The J segment lost 6 bases and the V segment lost 7 bases, leaving 16 bases of the junction unmatched. CDR3: CSDEVLAGPSSEQYF. In DNA form, the CDR3 reads TGCAGCGATGAGGTGCTAGCGGGGCCTTCGAGCGAGCAGTACTTC.

This clonotype showed up just a few times. The chain uses TRBV10-3 and TRBJ2-5; D is unresolved. Germline CDR1 reads ENHRY; CDR2 reads SYGVKD. V gave up 3 bases and J gave up 1 base, with 9 bases separating them. The CDR3 has 14 amino acids. Here the CDR3 reads CAISEGQPQETQYF. In nucleotides, the CDR3 is TGTGCCATCAGTGAAGGTCAGCCCCAAGAGACCCAGTACTTC.

This clonotype has just one count. The chain has TRBV2 and TRBJ1-5; TRBD1 might be the D (6 bases). This CDR3 region has 15 residues. V lost 0 bases, J lost 5 bases, and 11 bases lay in between. Germline V gives CDR1 SNHLY, CDR2 FYNNEI. This chain's CDR3 is CASSEARDTYQPQHF. CDR3 DNA: TGTGCCAGCAGTGAAGCTCGGGACACCTATCAGCCCCAGCATTTT.

The chain links TRBV24-1 to TRBJ2-2; 9 bases align to TRBD2. Per the germline V gene, CDR1 is KGHDR and CDR2 is SFDVKD. V shed 0 bases, J shed 5 bases, and the junction held 15 bases outside the gene matches. The CDR3 length is 20 residues. The CDR3 region is CATSDLPRTFSGSVTGELFF. DNA of the CDR3: TGTGCCACCAGTGATTTGCCCCGAACATTTAGCGGGAGTGTAACCGGGGAGCTGTTTTTT.

The genes are TRBV6-2 or TRBV6-3 and TRBJ1-1, with a weak D call TRBD1 (5 bases). The CDR3 contains 17 residues. V dropped 2 bases and J dropped 1 base, with 17 bases sitting between them. Looked up from germline, CDR1 is MNHEY and CDR2 is SVGEGT. This chain's CDR3 is CASSYVSFGGSNTEAFF. CDR3 coding DNA: TGTGCCAGCAGTTACGTGTCCTTCGGGGGTTCGAACACTGAAGCTTTCTTT.

The V call is TRBV4-3, the J call TRBJ2-7, with a possible D match to TRBD1 (6 bases). Gene TRBJ2-1 matches the end of the DNA better, so the J call may be wrong. The CDR3 runs to 16 residues. The germline V gene has CDR1 LGHNA and CDR2 YSLEER. CDR3 nucleotides: TGCGCCAGCAGCCAAGCCCTGGGGGACACCGAATGCGAGCAGTTCTTC. Translating gives CASSQALGDTECEQFF.

This clonotype appeared many times. The V gene is TRBV6-2 or TRBV6-3, the J gene TRBJ2-7; no clear D. This CDR3 region has 13 residues. Germline V gene lookup returns CDR1 MNHEY and CDR2 SVGEGT. The germline V and J ends were trimmed by 6 bases and 5 bases, with 14 bases remaining between them. The CDR3: CASSRSPGNEQYF. CDR3 coding DNA: TGTGCCAGCAGCCGCTCCCCGGGTAACGAGCAGTACTTC.

This clonotype was recorded at least ten times. The rearrangement joins TRBV20-1 to TRBJ2-7; D gene uncertain. Per the germline V gene, CDR1 is DFQATT and CDR2 is SNEGSKA (reference sequence). The CDR3 is made up of 14 amino acids. V shed 0 bases and J shed 3 bases, with 12 bases lying between them. The CDR3 loop reads CSARDSRLFYEQYF. CDR3 coding DNA: TGCAGTGCTAGAGATAGCAGGCTGTTCTACGAGCAGTACTTC.

This sequence joins TRBV6-5 and TRBJ2-3; 10 bases line up with TRBD1. The germline gives CDR1 MNHEY, CDR2 SVGAGI. Unmatched junction bases numbered 12, after V lost 6 bases and J lost 6 bases. The CDR3 consists of 16 residues. CDR3 region: CASSLHRQGAGDTQYF. In DNA, the CDR3 is TGTGCCAGCAGCCTACACCGACAGGGGGCAGGGGATACGCAGTATTTT.

This clonotype was picked up a small number of times. The J gene is TRBJ2-1, the V gene TRBV24-1; D is tentatively TRBD1 or TRBD2 (5 bases each). Germline loops: CDR1 KGHDR, CDR2 SFDVKD. The V gene lost 9 bases and the J gene lost 10 bases, with 18 bases spanning the gap. The CDR3 runs to 13 residues. The CDR3, as DNA: TGTGCCACCGAGGGGTACGGAATGACCGAGCAGTTCTTC. Protein sequence: CATEGYGMTEQFF.

In the case of this clonotype: A much larger clonotype is one base distant, so this may be a read error. V gene TRBV7-2 combines with J gene TRBJ2-3; TRBD2 matches 10 bases. Per the germline V gene, CDR1 is SGHTA and CDR2 is FQGNSA. The CDR3 covers 15 residues. CDR3 sequence (DNA): TGTGTCAGCAGTTCCGGACTAGCGGTATCTGATACGCAGTATTTT. Translated, it gives CVSSSGLAVSDTQYF. Using reference TRBV7-2 and TRBJ2-3 for the parts outside the CDR3, the full variable domain is GAGVSQSPSNKVTEKGKDVELRCDPISGHTALYWYRQSLGQGLEFLIYFQGNSAPDKSGLPSDRFSAERTGGSVSTLTIQRTQQEDSAVYLCVSSSGLAVSDTQYFGPGTRLTVL.

The chain has TRBV29-1 and TRBJ2-7, with D uncertain. V dropped 2 bases and J dropped 5 bases, with 13 bases sitting between them. CDR1 SQVTM and CDR2 ANQGSEA come from the germline V gene. This CDR3 has 13 residues. Here the CDR3 reads CSVEIWQGHEQYF. CDR3 coding DNA: TGCAGCGTTGAAATTTGGCAAGGCCACGAGCAGTACTTC.

This clonotype was found once. The chain has TRBV27 and TRBJ1-2; weak D call: TRBD1 (5 bases). V lost 8 bases and J 4 bases, leaving 14 bases between the germline ends. The V gene's germline CDR1 is MNHEY and CDR2 SMNVEV (reference sequence). The CDR3 contains 13 residues. CDR3 nucleotide sequence: TGTGCCAGCGGTTGGGACGGTGCCTATGGCTACACCTTC. Amino acids: CASGWDGAYGYTF.